Listed below are T cell receptor beta chains from one sample, sequenced in a study of blood T cell repertoires in COVID-19. Generated by immunoSEQ multiplex PCR, the TCRdb table keeps only in-frame clones and is missing some. Among about 300,000 clones, roughly 85% were seen once, and the ten largest hold 13%. Source material: peripheral blood. These TCRs come from a human donor in a cohort sampled during active COVID-19. Both conserved end residues are part of each CDR3. D genes are given only for firm matches. Not every row has a clone size; where given, it reads once, few, many or a size class.

v_gene	d_gene	j_gene	abundance	CDR3nt	CDR3aa
TRBV21-1	NA	TRBJ2-1	NA	TGTGCCAGCAGCAAAGCCCACCTGTCGGGAGCGGACAATGAGCAGTTCTTC	CASSKAHLSGADNEQFF
TRBV7-2	TRBD1	TRBJ2-7	NA	TGTGCCAGTACCGGTGGGTGGGACAGAGCCTACGAGCAGTACTTC	CASTGGWDRAYEQYF
TRBV18	NA	TRBJ1-5	NA	TGTGCCAGCTCACCTCAAGCGGGTGGCAATCAGCCCCAGCATTTT	CASSPQAGGNQPQHF
TRBV7-9	TRBD1	TRBJ2-3	NA	TGTGCCAGCAGCCCGGGACAGGGAGGAGATACGCAGTATTTT	CASSPGQGGDTQYF
TRBV5-1	NA	TRBJ2-7	NA	TGCGCCAGCAGCCCTGGGGCACACCTGGGCTCCTACGAGCAGTACTTC	CASSPGAHLGSYEQYF
TRBV18	NA	TRBJ1-2	NA	TGTGCCAGCTCACCATCCCAGGAGGCTATCTATGGCTACACCTTC	CASSPSQEAIYGYTF
TRBV6-6	TRBD1	TRBJ1-1	NA	TGTGCCAGCAGTACCGGGACAGGGGGGACTGAAGCTTTCTTT	CASSTGTGGTEAFF
TRBV3-1/TRBV3-2	TRBD1	TRBJ1-2	NA	TGTGCCAGCAGCCAAGATCTCGCGACAGGGGGCTATGGCTACACCTTC	CASSQDLATGGYGYTF
TRBV28	NA	TRBJ2-7	NA	TGTGCCAGCAGTCCCCCCAGGCCCTACGAGCAGTACTTC	CASSPPRPYEQYF
TRBV14	TRBD2	TRBJ2-1	NA	TGTGCCAGCAGCCTCACTAGCGGGATATACAATGAGCAGTTCTTC	CASSLTSGIYNEQFF
TRBV7-2	NA	TRBJ1-1	NA	TGTGCCAGCAGCCCGGACACTGAAGCTTTCTTT	CASSPDTEAFF
TRBV19	TRBD2	TRBJ2-1	NA	TGTGCCAGTAGTATAAAGGGACTAGCCCAACCCCTTGAGCAGTTCTTC	CASSIKGLAQPLEQFF
TRBV18	NA	TRBJ1-2	NA	TGTGCCAGCTCACCACCGCCTACAGGGAGTGGCTACACCTTC	CASSPPPTGSGYTF
TRBV4-1	TRBD1	TRBJ2-2	NA	TGCGCCAGCAGCCCCATCGACGAGGGGGCGCGTTCCGGGGAGCTGTTTTTT	CASSPIDEGARSGELFF
TRBV5-1	TRBD1	TRBJ1-5	NA	TGCGCCAGCAGCTCGACAGGGGGTCGGAGTCAGCCCCAGCATTTT	CASSSTGGRSQPQHF
TRBV30	NA	TRBJ1-5	NA	TGTGCCTGGAGTCCCCCCCGTCAGCCCCAGCATTTT	CAWSPPRQPQHF
TRBV5-1	TRBD2	TRBJ2-1	NA	TGCGCCAGCAGCACCGGGACTAGCGGGACCCGCGGGGAGCAGTTCTTC	CASSTGTSGTRGEQFF
TRBV7-3	TRBD2	TRBJ2-3	NA	TGTGCCAGCAGCCCTATAGGGACTAGCGGGAATTCAGATACGCAGTATTTT	CASSPIGTSGNSDTQYF
TRBV28	TRBD1	TRBJ2-3	NA	TGTGCCAGCAGCGGACAGGGAACAGATACGCAGTATTTT	CASSGQGTDTQYF
TRBV19	NA	TRBJ1-5	NA	TGTGCCAGTAGTATGGGGGACATCGGCAATCAGCCCCAGCATTTT	CASSMGDIGNQPQHF
TRBV2	NA	TRBJ2-1	NA	TGTGCCAGCAGTGATGTGGGGCCCCAGTTCTTC	CASSDVGPQFF
TRBV19	TRBD1	TRBJ2-6	NA	TGTGCCAGTAGCCAGGGGGCCGGGGCCAACGTCCTGACTTTC	CASSQGAGANVLTF
TRBV20-1	TRBD2	TRBJ2-5	NA	TGCAGTGCTAGTGATACTAGCGCTAAGGAGACCCAGTACTTC	CSASDTSAKETQYF
TRBV27	NA	TRBJ1-5	NA	TGTGCCAGCAGTTCCCTCCTAACAGGTGGTGGCAATCAGCCCCAGCATTTT	CASSSLLTGGGNQPQHF
TRBV10-1	TRBD1	TRBJ1-1	once	TGCGCCAGCAGTGTCAGGGGGCGGAGGAACACTGAAGCTTTCTTT	CASSVRGRRNTEAFF
TRBV28	NA	TRBJ1-5	NA	TGTGCCAGCAGTTTAACAGTTTACCAGCCCCAGCATTTT	CASSLTVYQPQHF
TRBV7-3	NA	TRBJ2-6	NA	TGTGCCAGCAGCCCTACTGGGGCCAACGTCCTGACTTTC	CASSPTGANVLTF
TRBV3-1/TRBV3-2	NA	TRBJ2-7	once	TGTGCCAGCAGTACCGGGACATACTCCTACGAGCAGTACTTC	CASSTGTYSYEQYF
TRBV3-1/TRBV3-2	NA	TRBJ1-6	NA	TGTGCCAGCAGCTCAACTCCTAAGTTTTCACCCCTCCACTTT	CASSSTPKFSPLHF
TRBV7-2	NA	TRBJ2-1	NA	TGTGCCAGCAGCTTAGGTCTTCACAATGAGCAGTTCTTC	CASSLGLHNEQFF
TRBV2	NA	TRBJ2-7	NA	TGTGCCAGCAGTGTGGAGGGGGCAAGGATCGAGCAGTACTTC	CASSVEGARIEQYF
TRBV4-3	NA	TRBJ1-5	NA	TGCGCCAGCAGCAAAAAGGGAGGGCAGGCCTATAGCAATCAGCCCCAGCATTTT	CASSKKGGQAYSNQPQHF
TRBV5-1	NA	TRBJ2-3	NA	TGCGCCAGCAGCTTGGCTAGGATGTCTACGCAGTATTTT	CASSLARMSTQYF
TRBV12-2	NA	TRBJ2-7	once	TGTGCAAGTCGACTGGACAGGATCTACTACGAGCAGTACTTC	CASRLDRIYYEQYF
TRBV19	TRBD1	TRBJ1-1	NA	TGTGCCAGTAGAGACAGGGGGCAAGGCACTGAAGCTTTCTTT	CASRDRGQGTEAFF
TRBV9	TRBD1	TRBJ1-2	NA	TGTGCCAGCAGCGCCGGACAGGGTGTGACCTATGGCTACACCTTC	CASSAGQGVTYGYTF
TRBV7-2	NA	TRBJ2-7	NA	TGTGCCAGCAGCTTCTCGGGTGGCGCGTCCTACGAGCAGTACTTC	CASSFSGGASYEQYF
TRBV27	NA	TRBJ2-1	NA	TGTGCCAGCAGTTTAAGTCGATGGGTTGGGGAGAATGAGCAGTTCTTC	CASSLSRWVGENEQFF
TRBV19	TRBD2	TRBJ2-1	NA	TGTGCCAGTAGTATACCTAGCGGGAGTAGAAATGAGCAGTTCTTC	CASSIPSGSRNEQFF
TRBV7-9	NA	TRBJ2-1	NA	TGTGCCAGCAGCTTAGCAGGGGGAGACCACTTCAGCTCCTACAATGAGCAGTTCTTC	CASSLAGGDHFSSYNEQFF
TRBV18	TRBD1	TRBJ2-2	once	TGTGCCAGCTCACCGAGACAGGGCCACGATACCGGGGAGCTGTTTTTT	CASSPRQGHDTGELFF
TRBV5-1	NA	TRBJ2-1	NA	TGCGCCAGCAGCCGAAAGACAGCTAACAATGAGCAGTTCTTC	CASSRKTANNEQFF